This T cell receptor (beta chain) was sequenced during a study of T cell responses to AZD1222 COVID-19 vaccine. Findings and limits, study-wide: Baseline seropositivity characterized only a handful of AZD1222 recipients. Donors were largely white British and mainly female; clonal diversity was possibly underestimated.

Only in-frame clones appear in the TCRdb table, and some are missing; sequencing was by immunoSEQ multiplex PCR. The sample carries about 170,000 clones, about 89% recorded once. Concerning this clone itself: Its target is unknown.

This specimen consisted of peripheral blood, obtained on day 0 of AZD1222 vaccination. The sequence derives from an adult in good health.

The CDR3 sequence: CASSAFRETPSGNTIYF. The CDR3 DNA is TGTGCCAGCAGCGCCTTCCGGGAAACTCCCTCTGGAAACACCATATATTTT. V is TRBV9 and J is TRBJ1-3, with D hard to call. Trimming stripped 3 bases from V and 0 bases from J, with 16 bases between. This CDR3 is built from 17 residues. Germline CDR1 reads SGDLS; CDR2 reads YYNGEE. Supplemented by reference TRBV9 and TRBJ1-3, the full variable domain reads DSGVTQTPKHLITATGQRVTLRCSPRSGDLSVYWYQQSLDQGLQFLIQYYNGEERAKGNILERFSAQQFPDLHSELNLSSLELGDSALYFCASSAFRETPSGNTIYFGEGSWLTVV.